This passage covers 31 T cell receptor beta chains from one sample sequenced in a study of T cells after yellow fever vaccination. TCRdb reprocessed the 5' RACE reads via MiXCR and lists one record per CDR3 protein. The table records 620,000 or so distinct CDR3 sequences, about 17% of them present only once. The specimen comprised PBMCs, sampled about 5 days after the first yellow fever vaccination. The receptor set was obtained from a man aged 18 to 29 who received the YFV17D yellow fever vaccine.

This clonotype was counted only a few times. The rearrangement uses TRBV12-3 or TRBV12-4 and TRBJ1-3, with unresolved D. This CDR3 has 15 residues. Trimming pared 6 bases from V and 0 bases from J, leaving 12 bases between. CDR3 bases: TGTGCCAGCAGGGTGCAGGTTCGCTCTGGAAACACCATATATTTT. Protein product: CASRVQVRSGNTIYF.

This clonotype was detected ten times or more. This chain uses TRBV6-1 with TRBJ1-2; perhaps TRBD1 as D (5 bases). Trimming cost V 6 bases and J 8 bases, with 16 bases left between them. This CDR3 comprises 13 residues. Per the germline V gene, CDR1 is MNHNS and CDR2 is SASEGT. The CDR3 loop is CASRRGGAGGYTF. The CDR3 DNA sequence: TGTGCCAGCAGACGGGGGGGTGCTGGGGGCTACACCTTC.

V gene TRBV20-1 combines with J gene TRBJ2-3; no reliable D call. The CDR3 is 14 amino acids. Trimming left V 2 bases short and J 0 bases short, with 9 bases between. Per the germline V gene, CDR1 is DFQATT and CDR2 is SNEGSKA (reference sequence). CDR3: CSARLTASTDTQYF. The DNA for the CDR3 is TGCAGTGCTAGACTCACGGCAAGCACAGATACGCAGTATTTT.

The gene calls are TRBV29-1 and TRBJ2-1, with a tentative D call TRBD1 (5 bases). The CDR3 totals 10 residues. V dropped 6 bases and J dropped 7 bases, with 7 bases sitting between them. Germline CDR1 SQVTM, CDR2 ANQGSEA. In nucleotides, the CDR3 is TGCAGCGTAAAGGGGAATGAGCAGTTCTTC. Protein product: CSVKGNEQFF.

Many counts were recorded for this clonotype. The junction departs from the called germline gene at one end, perhaps through a read error. The chain links TRBV7-7 to TRBJ2-5; 7 bases are a match to TRBD1. Germline CDR1 is SSHAT and CDR2 is FNYEAQ (reference sequence). The CDR3 spans 14 residues. CDR3 in amino acids: CASSSTGNQETQYF. In DNA, the CDR3 is TGTGCTAGCAGCTCGACAGGGAACCAAGAGACCCAGTACTTC.

There are a few counts of this clonotype. This chain connects TRBV7-2 to TRBJ1-6; no firm D call. V lost 5 bases and J 10 bases, leaving 18 bases between the germline ends. The CDR3 length is 15 residues. CDR1 is SGHTA and CDR2 is FQGNSA in the germline V gene. The CDR3 is CASSQEGGSNSPLHF. In nucleotides, the CDR3 is TGTGCCAGCAGCCAAGAGGGAGGGTCGAACTCACCCCTCCACTTT.

The chain uses TRBV7-3 and TRBJ1-2; a possible D gene is TRBD1 (6 bases). The CDR3 has 13 residues. Between the trimmed V and J ends, which lost 5 bases and 8 bases, there was a span of 15 bases. CDR1 SGHTA and CDR2 FQGTGA come from the germline V gene. The CDR3 loop is CASSPGAGRGYTF. CDR3 bases: TGTGCCAGCAGCCCGGGGGCGGGAAGGGGCTACACCTTC.

The chain is built from TRBV5-4 and TRBJ2-5; D is perhaps TRBD1 (5 bases). The CDR3 has 16 amino acids. Germline loops: CDR1 SGHNT, CDR2 YYREEE (reference sequence). Trimming removed 5 bases at V and 2 bases at J, with 19 bases between. The DNA of the CDR3 is TGTGCCAGCAGGCAGCGCGACCAGGGTAATCAAGAGACCCAGTACTTC. Protein sequence: CASRQRDQGNQETQYF.

The genes are TRBV20-1 and TRBJ1-5; D call uncertain. From germline, CDR1 is DFQATT and CDR2 SNEGSKA (reference sequence). Trimming cost V 5 bases and J 4 bases, with 9 bases left between them. The CDR3 totals 12 residues. CDR3 in amino acids: CSAPRRNQPQHF. The CDR3 region has the DNA TGCAGTGCTCCCCGACGAAATCAGCCCCAGCATTTT.

The V and J genes are TRBV3-1 and TRBJ2-6, with 10 positions matching TRBD1. Germline CDR1 reads LGHDT; CDR2 reads YNNKEL (reference sequence). V shed 0 bases and J 1 base; nucleotides not matched to a gene: 3. The CDR3 is 18 amino acids. The CDR3 bases are TGTGCCAGCAGCCAAGATTGGACAGGGGGATCTGGGGCCAACGTCCTGACTTTC. Its protein is CASSQDWTGGSGANVLTF.

This chain connects TRBV12-3 or TRBV12-4 to TRBJ1-5; 9 positions agree with TRBD1. CDR3 length equals 15 residues. Trimming removed 6 bases from V and 9 bases from J; junction bases left unmatched: 12. CDR3 nucleotides: TGTGCCAGCAGCTTGGACAGGGGACAGGTTCGGCCCCAGCATTTT. It translates to CASSLDRGQVRPQHF.

This clonotype was counted at least ten times. CDR3: CASSLVGQADTQYF. The CDR3 DNA sequence: TGTGCCAGCAGCTTGGTGGGCCAAGCGGATACGCAGTATTTT. The chain carries TRBV5-4 and TRBJ2-3; the D is unclear. There are 14 residues in the CDR3. CDR1 and CDR2 (germline): SGHNT, YYREEE (reference sequence). Trimming pared 0 bases from V and 6 bases from J, leaving 11 bases between. Filled out from reference TRBV5-4 and TRBJ2-3, the complete variable domain reads ETGVTQSPTHLIKTRGQQVTLRCSSQSGHNTVSWYQQALGQGPQFIFQYYREEENGRGNFPPRFSGLQFPNYSSELNVNALELDDSALYLCASSLVGQADTQYFGPGTRLTVL.

The chain uses TRBV4-3 and TRBJ1-1; 7 bases fit TRBD1. Germline V lookup: CDR1 LGHNA, CDR2 YSLEER. This CDR3 comprises 14 residues. Germline trimming cut 3 bases from V and 6 bases from J; bases unmatched to any gene: 7. The CDR3 DNA sequence: TGCGCCAGCAGCCACCCGGACAGGTCAGCTGAAGCTTTCTTT. Protein product: CASSHPDRSAEAFF.

The chain employs TRBV20-1 and TRBJ1-5, with TRBD1 identical over 9 bases. Trimming at V came to 2 bases and at J to 6 bases, leaving 8 bases not matched to a gene. CDR3 length: 15 residues. The germline V gene has CDR1 DFQATT and CDR2 SNEGSKA (reference sequence). In DNA form, the CDR3 reads TGCAGTGCTAGAAGGGGGACAGGGCTCGGTCAGCCCCAGCATTTT. Translated, it gives CSARRGTGLGQPQHF.

The genes are TRBV9 and TRBJ1-2, with 7 bases aligning to TRBD1. This CDR3 spans 13 amino acids. V shed 7 bases and J 3 bases; nucleotides not matched to a gene: 6. The germline CDR1 and CDR2 sequences are SGDLS and YYNGEE. The CDR3 sequence: CASRQGDDYGYTF. The CDR3 nucleotides read TGTGCCAGCCGACAGGGAGATGACTATGGCTACACCTTC. The full variable domain, in which reference TRBV9 and TRBJ1-2 provide the parts outside the CDR3, is DSGVTQTPKHLITATGQRVTLRCSPRSGDLSVYWYQQSLDQGLQFLIQYYNGEERAKGNILERFSAQQFPDLHSELNLSSLELGDSALYFCASRQGDDYGYTFGSGTRLTVV.

This clonotype was recorded a few times. This chain links TRBV25-1 with TRBJ1-2; TRBD1 matches 9 bases. Germline assignment: CDR1 MGHDK and CDR2 SYGVNS. CDR3 length: 13 residues. V gave up 7 bases and J gave up 8 bases; unmatched junction bases: 8. CDR3 nucleotides: TGTGCCAGCACTGCGGGACAGGGAGGGGGCTACACCTTC. Amino acid sequence: CASTAGQGGGYTF.

The chain has TRBV10-1 and TRBJ2-7; D is possibly TRBD2 (6 bases). The CDR3 is 15 amino acids. V lost 10 bases, J lost 4 bases, and 23 bases lay in between. Germline CDR1 and CDR2: WNHNN and SYGVQD (reference sequence). CDR3 residues: CANRALAENLYEQYF. In DNA, the CDR3 is TGCGCCAACAGAGCTTTAGCGGAAAACCTTTACGAGCAGTACTTC.

The V call is TRBV13, the J call TRBJ2-1; 12 nucleotides agree with TRBD1. CDR1 is PRHDT, CDR2 FYEKMQ, per germline (reference sequence). The CDR3 runs 15 residues. The trim removed 5 bases at V and 8 bases at J, leaving 7 bases unmatched. This CDR3 reads CASSDRDRGQDEQFF. The DNA of the CDR3 is TGTGCCAGCAGCGACCGGGACAGGGGGCAAGATGAGCAGTTCTTC.

A few counts support this clonotype. This rearrangement joins TRBV6-5 to TRBJ2-7, with D perhaps matching TRBD1 (5 bases). Germline CDR1 and CDR2: MNHEY and SVGAGI. The CDR3 totals 12 residues. V lost 5 bases and J 7 bases, leaving 12 bases between the germline ends. CDR3 nucleotide sequence: TGTGCCAGCAGTCGGAACGGACAAGAGCAGTACTTC. Translating it yields CASSRNGQEQYF.

In this sample, this clonotype turned up a few times. The chain uses TRBV29-1 and TRBJ2-1, with 10 positions matching TRBD1. The length of the CDR3 is 13 residues. CDR1 and CDR2 from the germline V gene are SQVTM and ANQGSEA. The junction had 7 bases not matched to a gene; V was cut back by 7 bases and J by 7 bases. The CDR3 DNA reads as TGCAGCGCAACGGGACAGGGGATAAATGAGCAGTTCTTC. It specifies CSATGQGINEQFF.

This clonotype was observed many times. This chain uses TRBV12-3 or TRBV12-4 with TRBJ1-5; possible D gene TRBD1, 6 bases. The CDR3 consists of 16 residues. V gave up 3 bases and J gave up 5 bases, with 17 bases separating them. The DNA for the CDR3 is TGTGCCAGCAGTTTTATGGGACAATCCTTCGATCAGCCCCAGCATTTT. This codes for CASSFMGQSFDQPQHF.

This clonotype was counted a few times. The rearrangement joins TRBV7-2 to TRBJ1-1, with 8 bases matching TRBD1. The CDR3 has 14 amino acids. After removal of 5 bases from V and 7 bases from J, the junction contained 9 bases not matched to a gene. Per the germline V gene, CDR1 is SGHTA and CDR2 is FQGNSA. The CDR3 DNA reads TGTGCCAGCAGCAAGGACAGGGCCCTAATTGAAGCTTTCTTT. It codes for CASSKDRALIEAFF.

This clonotype has more than one count but fewer than ten. V gene TRBV14 combines with J gene TRBJ2-1; TRBD2 matches at 9 bases. Germline CDR1 SGHDN, CDR2 FVKESK. Trimming removed 7 bases from V and 7 bases from J; junction bases left unmatched: 11. CDR3 length: 15 residues. CDR3 in amino acids: CASTRASGVWNEQFF. In DNA form, the CDR3 reads TGTGCCAGCACGAGGGCTAGCGGGGTGTGGAATGAGCAGTTCTTC.

The V gene is TRBV9, the J gene TRBJ1-1; D call uncertain. The CDR3 totals 15 residues. Germline-derived CDR1 and CDR2 are SGDLS and YYNGEE. The ends were cut back, 4 bases at V and 4 bases at J, with 17 bases in the middle. In nucleotides, the CDR3 is TGTGCCAGCAGCCCTTCGCACAGTTGGGCCACTGAAGCTTTCTTT. Translation gives CASSPSHSWATEAFF.

This clonotype occurred a few times. V and J are TRBV20-1 and TRBJ2-5; the D gene could be TRBD1 or TRBD2 (6 bases each). From germline, CDR1 is DFQATT and CDR2 SNEGSKA (reference sequence). The CDR3 runs 14 residues. V shed 6 bases and J shed 4 bases, with 18 bases lying between them. Here the CDR3 reads CSAPGRPGAETQYF. CDR3 DNA: TGCAGTGCCCCAGGACGCCCGGGGGCAGAGACCCAGTACTTC.

The chain carries TRBV6-1 and TRBJ1-5; D ambiguous. Germline V lookup: CDR1 MNHNS, CDR2 SASEGT. Trimming stripped 5 bases from V and 0 bases from J, with 17 bases between. This CDR3 contains 17 residues. The CDR3 spells CASSPGRSPNSNQPQHF. The CDR3, as DNA: TGTGCCAGCAGTCCAGGCCGGTCTCCCAATAGCAATCAGCCCCAGCATTTT.

Only a few counts were recorded for this clonotype. The rearrangement joins TRBV20-1 to TRBJ1-1; 10 nucleotides match TRBD1. J gave up 4 bases and V 1 base, and 0 bases lay outside the gene matches. The CDR3 runs 13 residues. Germline V CDR1 and CDR2: DFQATT, SNEGSKA (reference sequence). The CDR3 loop reads CSARGQGATEAFF. CDR3 coding DNA: TGCAGTGCTAGAGGACAGGGGGCCACTGAAGCTTTCTTT.

This clonotype came up a few times. J is TRBJ2-5 and V is TRBV20-1; 10 positions match TRBD2. Germline assignment: CDR1 DFQATT and CDR2 SNEGSKA (reference sequence). CDR3 length equals 15 residues. Trimming at V came to 5 bases and at J to 5 bases, leaving 11 bases not matched to a gene. CDR3 sequence (DNA): TGCAGTGCTTACACTAGCGGGGCCCTAGGGGAGACCCAGTACTTC. Residues: CSAYTSGALGETQYF.

The chain carries TRBV20-1 and TRBJ2-2; tentatively, D is TRBD1 (6 bases). CDR1 is DFQATT, CDR2 SNEGSKA, per germline (reference sequence). CDR3 length: 12 amino acids. V dropped 5 bases and J dropped 6 bases, with 10 bases sitting between them. The CDR3 nucleotides are TGCAGTGCTCGGACAGTGCCCGGGGAGCTGTTTTTT. Translating gives CSARTVPGELFF.

Worth noting for this clonotype: The limits of the CDR3 on the DNA are not certain, so only TCRdb's listed CDR3 is given. This chain joins TRBV7-2 and TRBJ1-2. Germline CDR1 reads SGHTA; CDR2 reads FQGNSA. The CDR3 is 15 residues long, ends included. CDR3 sequence: CASSLSSSSGYGYTF.

Only a few counts were recorded for this clonotype. CDR3 coding DNA: TGCAGCGTTGCCCAGGGAACCTACAATGAGCAGTTCTTC. Its translation: CSVAQGTYNEQFF. This sequence joins TRBV29-1 and TRBJ2-1, with D perhaps matching TRBD1 (5 bases). The germline gives CDR1 SQVTM, CDR2 ANQGSEA. V was cut by 4 bases and J by 2 bases, with 9 bases left in between. This CDR3 has 13 amino acids.